The clone carrying this T cell receptor beta chain appeared a few times. This CDR3 is built from 15 residues. CDR1 is GTSNPN and CDR2 is SVGIG in the germline V gene (reference sequence). Trimming pared 4 bases from V and 4 bases from J, leaving 17 bases between. Through a sample-barcoded 5' primer and a J-beta primer mix, a second PCR was run for roughly 6 to 12 cycles. TCRdb independently ran MiXCR on the 5' RACE reads; one entry per CDR3 protein. The repertoire consists of hundreds of thousands of distinct CDR3 sequences, with roughly 46% occurring once and the leading ten covering 15% to 20%. The data derive from a study of blood T cells in healthy people across ages.

The sequence was collected from a man older than 75 in good health. Sequencing was performed on blood. The J gene is TRBJ2-1, the V gene TRBV30; maybe TRBD2 (6 bases). This CDR3 reads CAWILRDSTYNEQFF. CDR3 in DNA: TGTGCCTGGATACTCCGGGACTCCACATACAATGAGCAGTTCTTC.